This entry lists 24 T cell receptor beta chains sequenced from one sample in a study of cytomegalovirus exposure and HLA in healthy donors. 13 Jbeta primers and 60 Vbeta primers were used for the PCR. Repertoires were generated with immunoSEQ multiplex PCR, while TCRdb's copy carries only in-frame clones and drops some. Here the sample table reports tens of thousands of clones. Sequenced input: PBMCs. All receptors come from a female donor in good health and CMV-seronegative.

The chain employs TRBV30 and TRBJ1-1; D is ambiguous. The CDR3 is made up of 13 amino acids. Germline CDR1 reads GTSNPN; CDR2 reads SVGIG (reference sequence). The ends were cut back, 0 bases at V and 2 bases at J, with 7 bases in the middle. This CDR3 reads CAWSVARNTEAFF. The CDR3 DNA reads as TGTGCCTGGAGTGTAGCTAGAAACACTGAAGCTTTCTTT.

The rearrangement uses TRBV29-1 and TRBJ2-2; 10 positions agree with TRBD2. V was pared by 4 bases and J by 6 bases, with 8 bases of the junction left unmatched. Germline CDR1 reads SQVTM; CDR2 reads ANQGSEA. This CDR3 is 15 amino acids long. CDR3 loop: CSVVVLAGVAGELFF. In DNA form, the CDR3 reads TGCAGCGTTGTTGTTCTAGCGGGAGTCGCCGGGGAGCTGTTTTTT.

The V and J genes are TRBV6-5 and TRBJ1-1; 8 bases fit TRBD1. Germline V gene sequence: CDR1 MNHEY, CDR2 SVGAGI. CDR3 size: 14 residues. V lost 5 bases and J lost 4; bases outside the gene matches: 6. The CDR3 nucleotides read TGTGCCAGCAGTGAACAGGGGGGCGGCACTGAAGCTTTCTTT. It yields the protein CASSEQGGGTEAFF.

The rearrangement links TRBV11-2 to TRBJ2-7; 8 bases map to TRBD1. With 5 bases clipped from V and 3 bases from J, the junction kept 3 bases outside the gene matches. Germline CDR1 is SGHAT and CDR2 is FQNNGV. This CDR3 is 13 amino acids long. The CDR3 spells CASSDTGGYEQYF. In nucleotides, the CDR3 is TGTGCCAGCAGCGATACAGGGGGCTACGAGCAGTACTTC.

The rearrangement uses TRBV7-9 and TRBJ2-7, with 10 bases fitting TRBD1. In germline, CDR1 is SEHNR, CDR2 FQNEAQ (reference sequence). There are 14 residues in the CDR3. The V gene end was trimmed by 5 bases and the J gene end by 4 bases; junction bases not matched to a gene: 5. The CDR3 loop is CASSVGQGSYEQYF. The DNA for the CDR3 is TGTGCCAGCAGCGTGGGACAGGGGAGTTACGAGCAGTACTTC.

The CDR3 DNA reads TGCGCCAGCAGCTTGGGTGTCAGAAACAATGAGCAGTTCTTC. It is translated as CASSLGVRNNEQFF. The chain combines TRBV5-1 with TRBJ2-1; D is uncertain. The germline gives CDR1 SGHRS, CDR2 YFSETQ. This CDR3 is 14 amino acids long. Trimming shortened V by 0 bases and J by 5 bases, and 9 bases separated the two germline ends.

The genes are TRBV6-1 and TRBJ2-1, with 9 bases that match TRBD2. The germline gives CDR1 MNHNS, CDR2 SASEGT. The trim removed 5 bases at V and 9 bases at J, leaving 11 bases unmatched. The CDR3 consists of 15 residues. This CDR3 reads CASSLPRLAGTEQFF. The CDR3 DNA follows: TGTGCCAGCAGTCTCCCCCGTCTAGCGGGAACTGAGCAGTTCTTC.

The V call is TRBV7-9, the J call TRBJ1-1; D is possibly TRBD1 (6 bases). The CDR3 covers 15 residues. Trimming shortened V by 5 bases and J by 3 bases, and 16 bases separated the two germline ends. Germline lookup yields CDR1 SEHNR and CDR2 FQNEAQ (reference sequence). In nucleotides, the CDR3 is TGTGCCAGCAGCCAAGGGTACAGGGATCACACTGAAGCTTTCTTT. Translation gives CASSQGYRDHTEAFF.

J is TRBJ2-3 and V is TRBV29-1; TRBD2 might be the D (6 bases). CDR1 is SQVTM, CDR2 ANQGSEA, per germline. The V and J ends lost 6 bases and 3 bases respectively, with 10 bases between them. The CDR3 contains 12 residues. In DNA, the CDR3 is TGCAGCGTAGGAAGCGGGACAGATACGCAGTATTTT. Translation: CSVGSGTDTQYF.

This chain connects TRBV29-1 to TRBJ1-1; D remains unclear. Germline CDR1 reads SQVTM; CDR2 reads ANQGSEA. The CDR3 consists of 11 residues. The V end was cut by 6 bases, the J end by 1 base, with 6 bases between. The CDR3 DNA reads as TGCAGCGTCGCACAGAACACTGAAGCTTTCTTT. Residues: CSVAQNTEAFF.

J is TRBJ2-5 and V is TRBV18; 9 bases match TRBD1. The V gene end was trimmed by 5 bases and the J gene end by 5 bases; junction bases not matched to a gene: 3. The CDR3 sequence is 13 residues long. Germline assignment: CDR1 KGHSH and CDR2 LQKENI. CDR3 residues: CASSRTGVETQYF. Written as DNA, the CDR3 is TGTGCCAGCTCAAGGACAGGGGTGGAGACCCAGTACTTC.

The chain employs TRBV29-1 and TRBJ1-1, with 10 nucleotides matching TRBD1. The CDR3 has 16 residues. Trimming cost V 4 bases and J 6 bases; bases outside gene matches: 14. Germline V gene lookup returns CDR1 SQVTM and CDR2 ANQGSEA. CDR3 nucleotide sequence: TGCAGCGTTGTGCCTCGCCTGGGACAGGGGTTTTCTGAAGCTTTCTTT. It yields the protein CSVVPRLGQGFSEAFF.

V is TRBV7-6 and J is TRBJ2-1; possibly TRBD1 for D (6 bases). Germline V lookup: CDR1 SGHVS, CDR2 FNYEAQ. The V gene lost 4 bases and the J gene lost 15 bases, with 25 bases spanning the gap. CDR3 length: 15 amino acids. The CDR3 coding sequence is TGTGCCAGCAGCTCCCGATTAAATCCCGCAGGGGCGTGGTTCTTC. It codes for CASSSRLNPAGAWFF.

The CDR3, as DNA: TGTGCCAGTAGTAAGGGCAACCGCGGGGATGTGGATACGCAGTATTTT. Its translation: CASSKGNRGDVDTQYF. The rearrangement uses TRBV19 and TRBJ2-3, with D possibly matching TRBD2 (6 bases). Germline CDR1 reads LNHDA; CDR2 reads SQIVND (reference sequence). CDR3 length: 16 amino acids. V was cut by 4 bases and J by 6 bases, with 20 bases left in between.

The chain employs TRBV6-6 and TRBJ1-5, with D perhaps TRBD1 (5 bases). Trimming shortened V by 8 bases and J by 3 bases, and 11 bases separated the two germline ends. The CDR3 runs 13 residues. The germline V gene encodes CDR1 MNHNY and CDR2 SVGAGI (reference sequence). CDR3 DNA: TGTGCCAGCGGAGACAGAGCCAATCAGCCCCAGCATTTT. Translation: CASGDRANQPQHF.

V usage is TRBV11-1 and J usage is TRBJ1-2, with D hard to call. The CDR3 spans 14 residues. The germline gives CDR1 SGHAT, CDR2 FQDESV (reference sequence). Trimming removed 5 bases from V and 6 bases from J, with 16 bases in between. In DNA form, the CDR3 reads TGTGCCAGCAGCCCCTTTCGGAGGGCAAATGGCTACACCTTC. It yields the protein CASSPFRRANGYTF.

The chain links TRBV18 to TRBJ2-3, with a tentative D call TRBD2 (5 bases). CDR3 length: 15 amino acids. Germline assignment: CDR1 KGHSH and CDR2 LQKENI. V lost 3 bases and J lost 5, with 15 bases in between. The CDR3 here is CASSPRTGPGDTQYF. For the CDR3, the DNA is TGTGCCAGCTCACCCCGGACTGGCCCGGGAGATACGCAGTATTTT.

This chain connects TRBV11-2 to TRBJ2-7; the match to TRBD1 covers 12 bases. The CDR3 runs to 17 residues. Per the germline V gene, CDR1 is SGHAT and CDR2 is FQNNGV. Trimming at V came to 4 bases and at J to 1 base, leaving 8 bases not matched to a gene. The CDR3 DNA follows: TGTGCCAGCAGCTACGGGACAGGGGGCCCCAGATCCTACGAGCAGTACTTC. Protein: CASSYGTGGPRSYEQYF.

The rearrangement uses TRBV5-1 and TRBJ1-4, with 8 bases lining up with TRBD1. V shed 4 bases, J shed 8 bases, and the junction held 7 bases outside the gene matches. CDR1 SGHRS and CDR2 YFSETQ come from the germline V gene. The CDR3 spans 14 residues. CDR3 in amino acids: CASSPQGVEEKLFF. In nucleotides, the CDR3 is TGCGCCAGCAGCCCACAGGGGGTAGAGGAAAAACTGTTTTTT. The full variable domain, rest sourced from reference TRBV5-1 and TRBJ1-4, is KAGVTQTPRYLIKTRGQQVTLSCSPISGHRSVSWYQQTPGQGLQFLFEYFSETQRNKGNFPGRFSGRQFSNSRSEMNVSTLELGDSALYLCASSPQGVEEKLFFGSGTQLSVL.

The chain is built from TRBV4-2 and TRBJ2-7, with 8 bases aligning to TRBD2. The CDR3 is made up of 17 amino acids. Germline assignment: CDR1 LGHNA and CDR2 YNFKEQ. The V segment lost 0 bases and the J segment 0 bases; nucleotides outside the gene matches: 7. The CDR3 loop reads CASSQDGVSGVSYEQYF. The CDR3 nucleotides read TGTGCCAGCAGCCAAGACGGAGTTAGCGGGGTCTCCTACGAGCAGTACTTC.

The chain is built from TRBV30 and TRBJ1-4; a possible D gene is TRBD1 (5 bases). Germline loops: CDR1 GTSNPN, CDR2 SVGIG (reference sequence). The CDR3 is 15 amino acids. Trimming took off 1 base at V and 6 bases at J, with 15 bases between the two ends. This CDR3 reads CAWSGIGASDEKLFF. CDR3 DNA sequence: TGTGCCTGGAGTGGGATTGGGGCCTCGGATGAAAAACTGTTTTTT.

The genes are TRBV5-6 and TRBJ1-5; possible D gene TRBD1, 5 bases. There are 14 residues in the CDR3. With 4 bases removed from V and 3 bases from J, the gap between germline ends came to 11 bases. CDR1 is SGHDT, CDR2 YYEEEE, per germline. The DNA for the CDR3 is TGTGCCAGCAGCCAGCGGGGGTACAATCAGCCCCAGCATTTT. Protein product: CASSQRGYNQPQHF.

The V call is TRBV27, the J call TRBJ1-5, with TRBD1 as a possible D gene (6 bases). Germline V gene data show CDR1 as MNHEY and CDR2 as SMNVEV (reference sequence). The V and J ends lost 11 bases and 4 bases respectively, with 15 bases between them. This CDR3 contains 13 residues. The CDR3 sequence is CASRGGLNQPQHF. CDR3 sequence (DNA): TGTGCCTCACGAGGGGGTTTGAATCAGCCCCAGCATTTT.

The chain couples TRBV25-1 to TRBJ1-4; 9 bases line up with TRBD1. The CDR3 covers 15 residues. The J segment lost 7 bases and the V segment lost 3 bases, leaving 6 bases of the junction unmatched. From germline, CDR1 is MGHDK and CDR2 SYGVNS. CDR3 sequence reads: CASSDPGQGSEKLFF. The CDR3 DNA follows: TGTGCCAGCAGTGACCCGGGACAGGGTTCTGAAAAACTGTTTTTT.